A single sample is the source of the 30 T cell receptor beta chains below, sequenced in a study of metastatic and nonmetastatic thyroid tumors. Prior to thyroid surgery, none of the patients had received any treatment. TCRdb redid the clone calls on the PCR reads using MiXCR. The sample consists of around 30,000 clones, under 25% of them appearing once. Sequenced: blood. The source of these receptors is a female donor with papillary thyroid cancer or a benign thyroid nodule (not recorded which). Some clones in this sample may be carry-over from other donors' samples.

About this clone: One junction end does not reproduce the germline sequence, and a read error may be involved. DNA of the CDR3: TGCAGTGACCCGCGGGAACGCACATATACGCAGTTTTTT. It encodes CSDPRERTYTQFF. This chain uses TRBV20-1 with TRBJ2-3; tentative D call: TRBD2 (6 bases). Germline assignment: CDR1 DFQATT and CDR2 SNEGSKA (reference sequence). The CDR3 is made up of 13 amino acids.

This clone came up many times. The chain employs TRBV11-3 and TRBJ2-3; D is uncertain. This CDR3 is built from 12 residues. V was cut by 4 bases and J by 8 bases, with 10 bases left in between. Germline CDR1 reads SGHNT; CDR2 reads YENEEA. The DNA of the CDR3 is TGTGCCAGCAGCTCGAGCTTAGCTACGCAGTATTTT. As protein: CASSSSLATQYF. Based on the CDR3 plus reference TRBV11-3 and TRBJ2-3, the full variable domain is EAGVVQSPRYKIIEKKQPVAFWCNPISGHNTLYWYLQNLGQGPELLIRYENEEAVDDSQLPKDRFSAERLKGVDSTLKIQPAELGDSAVYLCASSSSLATQYFGPGTRLTVL.

This clone was found a few times. The rearrangement joins TRBV6-5 to TRBJ1-6; no clear D gene. Trimming took off 2 bases at V and 14 bases at J, with 10 bases between the two ends. The CDR3 has 12 amino acids. CDR1 MNHEY and CDR2 SVGAGI come from the germline V gene. CDR3 coding DNA: TGTGCCAGCAGTTACCTACGAGAGGCCCTCCACTTT. This codes for CASSYLREALHF.

This clone was detected many times. A much larger clone lies a single base off, so this may be a read error. The chain joins TRBV29-1 to TRBJ2-7, with D maybe TRBD1 (6 bases). Germline CDR1 is SQVTM and CDR2 is ANQGSEA. The ends were cut back, 7 bases at V and 6 bases at J, with 19 bases in the middle. This CDR3 is built from 13 residues. CDR3 loop: CSGGTWGPGEQYF. In DNA form, the CDR3 reads TGCAGCGGAGGGACATGGGGCCCGGGCGAGCAGTACTTC.

This clone was seen at least ten times. This chain connects TRBV10-1 to TRBJ2-1, with D unclear. Per the germline V gene, CDR1 is WNHNN and CDR2 is SYGVQD (reference sequence). This CDR3 is 16 amino acids long. V was shortened by 7 bases and J by 0 bases, with 16 bases between the two germline ends. CDR3 amino acids: CASKNPTCSSYNEQFF. CDR3 DNA: TGCGCCAGCAAAAACCCGACTTGCAGCTCCTACAATGAGCAGTTCTTC.

The CDR3 DNA reads as TGCGCCAGCAGCTTGACAGGGGAAGAGACCCAGTACTTC. This sequence encodes CASSLTGEETQYF. The rearrangement joins TRBV5-1 to TRBJ2-5; 7 bases match TRBD1. V shed 1 base and J 3 bases; nucleotides not matched to a gene: 0. Looked up from germline, CDR1 is SGHRS and CDR2 is YFSETQ. CDR3 length equals 13 residues.

At least ten counts were recorded for this clone. The chain carries TRBV27 and TRBJ2-7; 11 bases are shared with TRBD2. The CDR3 is made up of 15 amino acids. Germline V CDR1 and CDR2: MNHEY, SMNVEV (reference sequence). After removal of 3 bases from V and 3 bases from J, the junction contained 4 bases not matched to a gene. In DNA, the CDR3 is TGTGCCAGCAGTTTTTCACTAGCGGGAGACTACGAGCAGTACTTC. Amino acids: CASSFSLAGDYEQYF.

This clone was seen more than once but under ten times. The rearrangement links TRBV12-3 or TRBV12-4 to TRBJ2-1; either TRBD1 or TRBD2 may supply D (5 bases each). Trimming took off 3 bases at V and 9 bases at J, with 9 bases between the two ends. The CDR3 sequence is 12 residues long. Here the CDR3 reads CASSLGVFEQFF. CDR3 DNA sequence: TGTGCCAGCAGTTTGGGGGTTTTTGAGCAGTTCTTC.

This clone was counted only a few times. The chain uses TRBV20-1 and TRBJ1-5; D call uncertain. The CDR3 totals 13 residues. The germline gives CDR1 DFQATT, CDR2 SNEGSKA (reference sequence). With 5 bases removed from V and 4 bases from J, the gap between germline ends came to 12 bases. CDR3 DNA: TGCAGTGCTGCGGACTGGCAAAATCAGCCCCAGCATTTT. This codes for CSAADWQNQPQHF.

Turning to this clone: Other nucleotide sequences from this sample produce the same CDR3. The gene calls are TRBV20-1 and TRBJ2-1; 9 nucleotides match TRBD2. CDR3 length equals 17 residues. J gave up 4 bases and V 6 bases, and 16 bases lay outside the gene matches. Germline V CDR1 and CDR2: DFQATT, SNEGSKA (reference sequence). CDR3 bases: TGCAGTGCCAACGGTGGGGGGCTAGCGGGGACTTACAATGAGCAGTTCTTC. Residues: CSANGGGLAGTYNEQFF.

This clone was counted ten times or more. The chain uses TRBV3-1 and TRBJ1-4; TRBD1 is a possible D gene (6 bases). Germline V gene lookup returns CDR1 LGHDT and CDR2 YNNKEL (reference sequence). The CDR3 covers 14 residues. The V end lost 2 bases, the J end lost 8 bases, and 12 bases lay between the germline ends. The CDR3 is CASSQRGQGEKLFF. In nucleotides, the CDR3 is TGTGCCAGCAGCCAAAGGGGACAAGGAGAAAAACTGTTTTTT.

Concerning this clone: One end of the junction is discordant with germline, which a read error may explain. The rearrangement uses TRBV10-1 and TRBJ1-5; 7 bases line up with TRBD1. Germline loops: CDR1 WNHNN, CDR2 SYGVQD (reference sequence). The CDR3 covers 13 residues. This chain's CDR3 is CASSGDRGQPQNF. The DNA of the CDR3 is TGCGCAAGCTCGGGGGACAGAGGTCAGCCCCAGAATTTT.

This chain uses TRBV6-2 or TRBV6-3 with TRBJ2-5, with D possibly called TRBD1 or TRBD2 (5 bases each). The CDR3 contains 13 residues. Germline-derived CDR1 and CDR2 are MNHEY and SVGEGT. Trimming pared 5 bases from V and 5 bases from J, leaving 12 bases between. The CDR3: CASSLIWGETQYF. The CDR3 coding sequence is TGTGCCAGCAGTCTCATCTGGGGGGAGACCCAGTACTTC.

The sample holds a few counts of this clone. A junction end diverges from the germline sequence, so it may reflect a read error. The chain couples TRBV3-1 to TRBJ2-1; no definite D call. This CDR3 spans 15 amino acids. Per the germline V gene, CDR1 is LGHDT and CDR2 is YNNKEL (reference sequence). This CDR3 reads CASSKDPLTYNEQFF. In nucleotides, the CDR3 is TGTGCCAGCAGCAAAGATCCCCTCACCTACAATGAGCAGTTCTTC.

This clone was seen a handful of times. V and J are TRBV5-1 and TRBJ2-5; D assignment may be TRBD1 or TRBD2 (5 bases each). The CDR3 is 13 residues long. From germline, CDR1 is SGHRS and CDR2 YFSETQ. V was shortened by 2 bases and J by 5 bases, with 10 bases between the two germline ends. This CDR3 is CASSFSWGETQYF. CDR3 nucleotides: TGCGCCAGCAGCTTCTCCTGGGGGGAGACCCAGTACTTC.

By sample fraction, this clone is medium-sized. The chain couples TRBV5-1 to TRBJ2-7; possibly TRBD2 for D (6 bases). Germline lookup yields CDR1 SGHRS and CDR2 YFSETQ. V lost 5 bases and J lost 3, with 15 bases in between. The CDR3 contains 14 residues. CDR3 in amino acids: CASSMVAGSYEQYF. The CDR3 DNA follows: TGCGCCAGCAGTATGGTCGCGGGGAGCTACGAGCAGTACTTC.

In this sample, this clone turned up many times. The V gene is TRBV29-1, the J gene TRBJ1-6; tentative D call: TRBD1 (6 bases). The V end lost 4 bases, the J end lost 8 bases, and 21 bases lay between the germline ends. This CDR3 has 16 residues. Germline V gene lookup returns CDR1 SQVTM and CDR2 ANQGSEA. CDR3 nucleotides: TGCAGCGTTGCACTGTCGGCGCCGGCAGGGGATTCACCCCTCCACTTT. Translation: CSVALSAPAGDSPLHF. The whole variable domain, filled in from reference TRBV29-1 and TRBJ1-6, reads SAVISQKPSRDICQRGTSLTIQCQVDSQVTMMFWYRQQPGQSLTLIATANQGSEATYESGFVIDKFPISRPNLTFSTLTVSNMSPEDSSIYLCSVALSAPAGDSPLHFGNGTRLTVT.

This clone was counted many times. V is TRBV12-3 or TRBV12-4 and J is TRBJ2-3; D remains unclear. There are 16 residues in the CDR3. Trimming stripped 2 bases from V and 2 bases from J, with 14 bases between. CDR3 sequence (DNA): TGTGCCAGCAGTTTAATACGGAGTGGGCCCACAGATACGCAGTATTTT. This translates into CASSLIRSGPTDTQYF.

This clone occurred many times. The chain combines TRBV6-1 with TRBJ2-5; 8 bases align to TRBD1. The CDR3 is made up of 18 amino acids. The J segment lost 7 bases and the V segment lost 7 bases, leaving 23 bases of the junction unmatched. Germline lookup yields CDR1 MNHNS and CDR2 SASEGT. The chain's CDR3 is CASNYLPTGGPWVGTQYF. The CDR3, as DNA: TGTGCCAGCAACTATCTACCTACAGGGGGACCTTGGGTTGGGACCCAGTACTTC.

This clone was found many times. The chain uses TRBV14 and TRBJ2-7, with a tentative D call TRBD2 (5 bases). The CDR3 runs 15 residues. Germline assignment: CDR1 SGHDN and CDR2 FVKESK. Trimming pared 1 base from V and 3 bases from J, leaving 13 bases between. The CDR3 sequence: CASSQGASLHYEQYF. The CDR3, as DNA: TGTGCCAGCAGCCAAGGGGCTAGCCTCCACTACGAGCAGTACTTC.

This clone was counted at least ten times. This rearrangement joins TRBV19 to TRBJ2-7; D gene unclear. Trimming cost V 2 bases and J 6 bases, with 20 bases left between them. This CDR3 comprises 16 residues. CDR1 is LNHDA and CDR2 is SQIVND in the germline V gene (reference sequence). CDR3 bases: TGTGCCAGTAGTATAAGCAGGTCAGACACATCAGGCGAGCAGTACTTC. The encoded protein is CASSISRSDTSGEQYF.

By its share, this clone is medium-sized. The chain uses TRBV28 and TRBJ2-7; D gene ambiguous. CDR1 is MDHEN, CDR2 SYDVKM, per germline. The length of the CDR3 is 14 residues. Between the trimmed V and J ends, which lost 6 bases and 4 bases, there was a span of 16 bases. For the CDR3, the DNA is TGTGCCAGCAGCCCCCCCCGCTCTATGTACGAGCAGTACTTC. It yields the protein CASSPPRSMYEQYF.

This clone was found many times. CDR3: CASSQDRGAWAKNIQYF. As DNA, the CDR3 is TGCGCCAGCAGCCAAGATCGGGGGGCTTGGGCCAAAAACATTCAGTACTTC. J is TRBJ2-4 and V is TRBV4-3; D is possibly TRBD2 (7 bases). V was pared by 0 bases and J by 1 base, with 13 bases between. Per germline, CDR1 LGHNA and CDR2 YSLEER. The CDR3 spans 17 residues.

By share of the sample, this clone is medium-sized. V is TRBV28 and J is TRBJ2-7, with D hard to call. This CDR3 region has 14 residues. CDR1 is MDHEN, CDR2 SYDVKM, per germline. Trimming took off 7 bases at V and 0 bases at J, with 13 bases between the two ends. CDR3 in DNA: TGTGCCAGCACCCCGGGTTTTATCTCCTACGAGCAGTACTTC. This gives the protein CASTPGFISYEQYF.

Notes on this clone: The same CDR3 arises from other DNA sequences in this sample as well. V gene TRBV18 combines with J gene TRBJ2-1; D is perhaps TRBD2 (6 bases). Germline loops: CDR1 KGHSH, CDR2 LQKENI. V lost 5 bases to trimming and J lost 4 bases, with 18 bases between them. The CDR3 totals 16 residues. CDR3 amino acids: CASSIWGLADYNEQFF. CDR3 bases: TGTGCCAGCTCAATTTGGGGACTGGCGGATTACAATGAGCAGTTCTTC.

This clone was seen many times. V and J are TRBV3-1 and TRBJ2-1, with D perhaps TRBD1 (6 bases). This CDR3 region has 15 residues. CDR1 is LGHDT and CDR2 is YNNKEL in the germline V gene (reference sequence). Deletions cut 0 bases from V and 7 bases from J, with 13 bases between. DNA of the CDR3: TGTGCCAGCAGCCAAGATAGGGTCAGGGGAAATGAGCAGTTCTTC. Protein sequence: CASSQDRVRGNEQFF.

The chain links TRBV18 to TRBJ2-7; D gene unclear. The V end was cut by 3 bases, the J end by 3 bases, with 15 bases between. This CDR3 is built from 15 residues. CDR1 is KGHSH, CDR2 LQKENI, per germline. DNA of the CDR3: TGTGCCAGCTCACCCAACGTGGCGGATCTCTACGAGCAGTACTTC. As protein: CASSPNVADLYEQYF.

This rearrangement joins TRBV3-1 to TRBJ2-1, with 8 bases matching TRBD2. The junction had 7 bases not matched to a gene; V was cut back by 1 base and J by 5 bases. CDR3 length: 16 residues. Per germline, CDR1 LGHDT and CDR2 YNNKEL (reference sequence). The CDR3 loop reads CASSQGALAGHNEQFF. The CDR3, as DNA: TGTGCCAGCAGCCAAGGGGCCCTAGCGGGCCACAATGAGCAGTTCTTC.

CDR3 DNA: TGCAGTGCCAGGGGGACAGTGGTTCAATGGCAGTACTTC. Translated: CSARGTVVQWQYF. This chain connects TRBV20-1 to TRBJ2-7, with 7 bases matching TRBD1. The CDR3 has 13 amino acids. The germline gives CDR1 DFQATT, CDR2 SNEGSKA (reference sequence). V dropped 6 bases and J dropped 9; count of bases not matched to a gene: 14.

This clone was seen repeatedly, ten times or more. This could be a read error, since a much larger clone is one nucleotide away. Other DNA sequences within the sample encode an identical CDR3. The V call is TRBV28, the J call TRBJ2-2; D gene ambiguous. V lost 3 bases and J lost 6, with 8 bases in between. The CDR3 consists of 13 residues. Per germline, CDR1 MDHEN and CDR2 SYDVKM. In DNA, the CDR3 is TGTGCCAGCAGTTTCCCGGGCCCCGGGGAGCTGTTTTTT. Translating it yields CASSFPGPGELFF.